This TCR beta chain comes out of a study of identical twins. Study-level points and caveats: Twins shared beta out-of-frame sequences in excess, but this excess was weaker. Models, which agreed with sharing between unrelated individuals, nonetheless underestimated the out-of-frame TCR alpha sharing seen in monozygotic twins.

TCRdb passed the 5' RACE reads through MiXCR, listing each CDR3 protein once. The data show under 350,000 distinct CDR3 sequences, 7.5% to 9.5% seen once. A word on this clonotype: Its antigen is currently unknown.

The CDR3 runs 13 residues. The germline V and J ends were trimmed by 3 bases and 1 base, with 4 bases remaining between them. Germline V lookup: CDR1 SEHNR, CDR2 FQNEAQ (reference sequence). The sample also formed part of further work on yellow fever vaccine responses in identical twins.

Sequenced material: CD8+ T cells sorted from blood. The sequence came from a woman in her late teens or twenties in good health. The rearrangement joins TRBV7-9 to TRBJ1-5; no clear D gene. The CDR3 loop reads CASSLWSNQPQHF. DNA of the CDR3: TGTGCCAGCAGCTTGTGGAGCAATCAGCCCCAGCATTTT.